This T cell receptor (beta chain) was retrieved from a study of early T cells in non-severe SARS-CoV-2 infection. Study background: The authors sequenced bulk RNA from unsorted whole blood, leaving chains unpaired.

This clonotype was found a few times. Its antigen is currently unknown. Tagging with unique molecular identifiers was applied to individual cDNA molecules. TCRdb called the 5' RACE reads again in MiXCR, with one record for every CDR3 protein. The sample lists 50,000 to 60,000 distinct CDR3 sequences; around 9.3% were seen once. Trimming cost V 0 bases and J 4 bases; bases outside gene matches: 2. The CDR3 totals 14 residues. CDR1 is DFQATT and CDR2 is SNEGSKA in the germline V gene (reference sequence). The study, taken as a whole, reports: The VDJdb matching leaned toward anti-spike CD8 responses and overlooked private and CD4 specificities.

The specimen comprised whole blood, sampled at baseline. This chain connects TRBV20-1 to TRBJ2-3; 9 bases fit TRBD2. The sequence came from an adult who was a healthcare worker with PCR-confirmed SARS-CoV-2 infection or an uninfected control (not recorded which). The CDR3: CSARDPSGADTQYF. DNA for the CDR3: TGCAGTGCTAGAGACCCTAGCGGGGCAGATACGCAGTATTTT.